Listed below are T cell receptor beta chains from one sample, sequenced in a study of T cell responses to AZD1222 COVID-19 vaccine. The method was immunoSEQ multiplex PCR; TCRdb's version includes in-frame clones alone and lacks a portion of them. The sample carries approximately 150,000 clones, around nine tenths recorded once. The source material was peripheral blood, sampled 28 days after the second AZD1222 dose. These receptors came from an adult who received the AZD1222 COVID-19 vaccine. Both conserved end residues are part of each CDR3. A D gene is named only where the DNA matches it firmly. Clone size is stated in some rows and not others, as once, few, many or a class when expanded.

length	size	J	D	V	CDR3	DNA
13	NA	TRBJ2-1	NA	TRBV7-7	CASSALDYNEQFF	TGTGCCAGCAGCGCATTAGACTACAATGAGCAGTTCTTC
15	NA	TRBJ1-2	NA	TRBV5-5	CASSLDGGAGYGYTF	TGTGCCAGCAGCTTGGATGGGGGGGCTGGCTATGGCTACACCTTC
15	NA	TRBJ2-1	TRBD2	TRBV7-6	CASSPLAGLSFEQFF	TGTGCCAGCAGCCCGCTAGCGGGTTTAAGTTTTGAGCAGTTCTTC
21	NA	TRBJ2-2	NA	TRBV21-1	CASSKLLGEFRGGRAAGELFF	TGTGCCAGCAGCAAACTCCTGGGGGAGTTTCGAGGCGGGAGGGCCGCCGGGGAGCTGTTTTTT
17	once	TRBJ2-7	NA	TRBV11-3	CASSLVRLGEWGYEQYF	TGTGCCAGCAGCTTAGTCAGATTGGGGGAGTGGGGCTACGAGCAGTACTTC
16	NA	TRBJ1-1	NA	TRBV11-1	CASSYRPGLMNTEAFF	TGTGCCAGCAGCTATAGGCCCGGGTTAATGAACACTGAAGCTTTCTTT
12	NA	TRBJ1-1	NA	TRBV14	CASSQDRVGAFF	TGTGCCAGCAGCCAAGACAGGGTGGGGGCTTTCTTT
16	NA	TRBJ2-6	NA	TRBV28	CASGIADTSGANVLTF	TGTGCCAGCGGCATAGCGGACACCTCTGGGGCCAACGTCCTGACTTTC
18	NA	TRBJ2-2	NA	TRBV4-3	CASSHNSKNRERDRELFF	TGCGCCAGCAGCCACAATTCCAAAAACAGGGAGAGGGACCGGGAGCTGTTTTTT
17	NA	TRBJ2-3	TRBD2	TRBV28	CASSLEGTSGRDGTQYF	TGTGCCAGCAGTTTAGAGGGGACTAGCGGGAGGGATGGTACGCAGTATTTT
16	NA	TRBJ1-6	TRBD1	TRBV27	CASSTHLGQTNSPLHF	TGTGCCAGCAGTACTCACTTGGGACAGACTAATTCACCCCTCCACTTT
13	NA	TRBJ1-5	NA	TRBV30	CAWSVGGNQPQHF	TGTGCCTGGAGTGTAGGTGGGAATCAGCCCCAGCATTTT
14	NA	TRBJ1-3	TRBD1	TRBV11-2	CASGGDRPGNTIYF	TGTGCCAGCGGTGGGGACAGGCCGGGAAACACCATATATTTT
15	NA	TRBJ2-2	NA	TRBV24-1	CATSDSWASRGELFF	TGTGCCACCAGTGACTCATGGGCCTCGAGGGGGGAGCTGTTTTTT
15	once	TRBJ1-2	NA	TRBV7-3	CASSLGGGSGYGYTF	TGTGCCAGCAGCTTAGGGGGTGGGTCAGGCTATGGCTACACCTTC
13	once	TRBJ1-5	NA	TRBV25-1	CASSRGGNQPQHF	TGTGCCAGCAGTAGAGGGGGCAATCAGCCCCAGCATTTT
15	NA	TRBJ1-6	TRBD1	TRBV7-2	CASSLPGQINSPLHF	TGTGCCAGCAGCTTACCGGGACAGATAAACTCACCCCTCCACTTT
17	NA	TRBJ1-5	NA	TRBV19	CASSIGIGQGRYQPQHF	TGTGCCAGTAGTATTGGAATCGGCCAGGGGAGGTATCAGCCCCAGCATTTT
13	NA	TRBJ1-5	NA	TRBV19	CASSLGNNQPQHF	TGTGCCAGTAGCCTGGGCAACAATCAGCCCCAGCATTTT